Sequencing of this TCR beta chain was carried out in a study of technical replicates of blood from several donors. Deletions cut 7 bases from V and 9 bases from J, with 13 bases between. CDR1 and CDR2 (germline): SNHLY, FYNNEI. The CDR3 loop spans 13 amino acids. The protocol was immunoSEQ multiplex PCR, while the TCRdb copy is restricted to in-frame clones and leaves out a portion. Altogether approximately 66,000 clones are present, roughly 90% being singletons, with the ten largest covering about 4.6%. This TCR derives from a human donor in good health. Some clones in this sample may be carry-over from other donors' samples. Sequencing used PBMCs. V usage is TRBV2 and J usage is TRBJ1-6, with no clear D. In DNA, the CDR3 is TGTGCCAGCAAAAAAAGTAGTGGTTCACCCCTCCACTTT. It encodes CASKKSSGSPLHF.